This T cell receptor (beta chain) was found in a study of blood T cell repertoires in COVID-19. Study-wide context: Whether acute or convalescent, the COVID-19 samples came from the United States, Italy and Spain.

This clone was counted a few times. TCRdb keeps only in-frame clones here, not all; method: immunoSEQ multiplex PCR. The sample has 200,000 or so clones, just over 85% seen once; the top ten hold around 4.5%. This TCR was recovered from a man aged 50 or older with acute or convalescent COVID-19. Source material: peripheral blood.

The CDR3 bases are TGCAGCGTTGAAGGAGACAGGGGAGGGGATGGCTACACCTTC. Its protein is CSVEGDRGGDGYTF. The V call is TRBV29-1, the J call TRBJ1-2; 8 nucleotides line up with TRBD1. J gave up 6 bases and V 1 base, and 7 bases lay outside the gene matches. The CDR3 spans 14 residues. Germline-derived CDR1 and CDR2 are SQVTM and ANQGSEA.